This T cell receptor (beta chain) was obtained from a study of beta chain features in type 1 diabetes. About the research overall: Cell yields, gender and age were comparable in patients and healthy donors. Study findings and constraints: The study found moderately but significantly shorter TCRB CDR3s in all four CD4+ subsets of Type 1 diabetes patients.

The authors sorted CD4+ naive, central memory, regulatory and stem cell-like memory cells via CD45RO/CCR7/CD25/CD127/CD95/CD27. Each of the sorted populations had a purity greater than 95%. The CDR3 covers 15 residues. Germline V CDR1 and CDR2: MGHDK, SYGVNS. The isolated RNA, all of it, was reverse transcribed, so expressed TCRB transcripts were what got sequenced. Generated by immunoSEQ multiplex PCR, the TCRdb table keeps only in-frame clones and is missing some. The table has 900,000 or so clones, about a sixth seen once. Concerning this clone itself: Antigen: not known. The junction and the germline gene differ at one end; a read error may be behind it. This sample includes further DNA sequences coding for the same CDR3.

The receptor was derived from a woman aged 18-29 years in good health. The chain carries TRBV25-1 and TRBJ2-5; possibly TRBD1 or TRBD2 for D (6 bases each). Sequences were obtained from naive CD4+ T cells from blood. CDR3 coding DNA: TGCGCCAGCAGTGAGCCCCTCGGGGGCGCGGAGACCCAGTACTTC. Its translation is CASSEPLGGAETQYF.